These 26 T cell receptor beta chains were sequenced from one sample in a study of blood T cell repertoires in COVID-19. Only in-frame clones appear in the TCRdb table, and some are missing; sequencing was by immunoSEQ multiplex PCR. Of roughly 300,000 clones in the sample, approximately 85% were seen once. Sequenced input: peripheral blood. The source of these receptors is a man between 18 and 29 years old with active or convalescent COVID-19.

The chain combines TRBV5-1 with TRBJ1-2; maybe TRBD1 (5 bases). V lost 4 bases to trimming and J lost 1 base, with 8 bases between them. This CDR3 comprises 13 residues. CDR1 and CDR2 from the germline V gene are SGHRS and YFSETQ. The DNA of the CDR3 is TGCGCCAGCAGCACCGACAGTAACTATGGCTACACCTTC. It is translated as CASSTDSNYGYTF. Drawing the rest from reference TRBV5-1 and TRBJ1-2, the complete variable domain is KAGVTQTPRYLIKTRGQQVTLSCSPISGHRSVSWYQQTPGQGLQFLFEYFSETQRNKGNFPGRFSGRQFSNSRSEMNVSTLELGDSALYLCASSTDSNYGYTFGSGTRLTVV.

The chain links TRBV7-8 to TRBJ1-6; D possibly corresponds to TRBD1 (6 bases). There are 18 residues in the CDR3. V was shortened by 1 base and J by 0 bases, with 13 bases between the two germline ends. Germline lookup yields CDR1 SGHVS and CDR2 FQNEAQ. CDR3: CASSLDGRGSSYNSPLHF. For the CDR3, the DNA is TGTGCCAGCAGCTTAGACGGCAGGGGAAGCTCCTATAATTCACCCCTCCACTTT.

The chain couples TRBV12-3 or TRBV12-4 to TRBJ2-2, with D possibly being TRBD2 (7 bases). The CDR3 runs 13 residues. V dropped 7 bases and J dropped 9 bases, with 15 bases sitting between them. Here the CDR3 reads CASNNREGRELFF. CDR3 nucleotides: TGTGCCAGCAATAACAGGGAGGGGAGGGAGCTGTTTTTT.

This clone showed up just once. This sequence joins TRBV5-4 and TRBJ2-7; 9 bases are a match to TRBD2. V dropped 3 bases and J dropped 4; count of bases not matched to a gene: 5. Germline CDR1 and CDR2: SGHNT and YYREEE (reference sequence). The CDR3 runs to 14 residues. CDR3 sequence: CASSSAGGAYEQYF. The CDR3 DNA reads as TGTGCCAGCAGCTCAGCGGGGGGCGCTTACGAGCAGTACTTC.

This chain joins TRBV5-1 and TRBJ1-6; TRBD1 aligns across 10 bases. CDR3 length equals 14 residues. V lost 0 bases to trimming and J lost 9 bases; unmatched junction nucleotides: 0. Germline lookup yields CDR1 SGHRS and CDR2 YFSETQ. DNA of the CDR3: TGCGCCAGCAGCTTGGGGGACAGGGGTTCACCCCTCCACTTT. Protein sequence: CASSLGDRGSPLHF.

The chain uses TRBV3-1 (or the pseudogene TRBV3-2) and TRBJ2-2; D is perhaps TRBD1 (6 bases). Germline loops: CDR1 LGHDT, CDR2 YNNKEL (reference sequence). Trimming removed 0 bases from V and 6 bases from J, with 14 bases in between. The CDR3 loop spans 16 amino acids. The CDR3 DNA is TGTGCCAGCAGCCAAGAGGGCCAGGGGCTTCCCGGGGAGCTGTTTTTT. Amino acid sequence: CASSQEGQGLPGELFF.

The chain combines TRBV11-2 with TRBJ2-3; 12 nucleotides line up with TRBD2. Germline values: CDR1 SGHAT, CDR2 FQNNGV. V lost 5 bases to trimming and J lost 6 bases; unmatched junction nucleotides: 6. The CDR3 totals 15 residues. CDR3 coding DNA: TGTGCCAGCAGCAGAACTAGCGGGGGGATGGATACGCAGTATTTT. Residues: CASSRTSGGMDTQYF.

The V and J genes are TRBV5-1 and TRBJ2-3; a possible D gene is TRBD2 (6 bases). Germline-derived CDR1 and CDR2 are SGHRS and YFSETQ. The CDR3 has 14 amino acids. V was trimmed by 5 bases and J by 1 base, leaving 11 bases between them. This chain's CDR3 is CASSPGDRTDTQYF. The DNA for the CDR3 is TGCGCCAGCAGTCCGGGGGACCGCACAGATACGCAGTATTTT.

This rearrangement joins TRBV4-1 to TRBJ1-1; possible D gene TRBD1, 5 bases. Germline V gene data show CDR1 as MGHRA and CDR2 as YSYEKL. V was pared by 1 base and J by 5 bases, with 11 bases between. The CDR3 has 14 residues. The CDR3 sequence: CASSQAGTWTEAFF. The CDR3 nucleotides read TGCGCCAGCAGCCAAGCCGGGACTTGGACTGAAGCTTTCTTT.

By frequency in the sample, this clone is medium-sized. The V call is TRBV5-1, the J call TRBJ1-1; TRBD1 is a possible D gene (6 bases). Trimming cost V 1 base and J 0 bases, with 16 bases left between them. The CDR3 runs to 17 residues. The V gene's germline CDR1 is SGHRS and CDR2 YFSETQ. CDR3 bases: TGCGCCAGCAGCTTGCAATCTACAGGGATTTTGAACACTGAAGCTTTCTTT. Residues: CASSLQSTGILNTEAFF.

This clone was seen a single time. The chain recombines TRBV7-6 with TRBJ2-7; TRBD2 agrees at 8 bases. Germline CDR1 and CDR2: SGHVS and FNYEAQ. The CDR3 consists of 16 residues. With 5 bases clipped from V and 5 bases from J, the junction kept 14 bases outside the gene matches. CDR3 DNA sequence: TGTGCCAGCAGCGGAGAGCGGGGGTATTTGATGCACGAGCAGTACTTC. Amino acids: CASSGERGYLMHEQYF.

The chain is built from TRBV19 and TRBJ2-2, with a possible D match to TRBD2 (5 bases). Per the germline V gene, CDR1 is LNHDA and CDR2 is SQIVND (reference sequence). Trimming removed 7 bases from V and 5 bases from J, with 20 bases in between. The CDR3 covers 16 residues. CDR3 sequence: CASKALVGRGTGELFF. The DNA for the CDR3 is TGTGCCAGTAAGGCTCTGGTAGGCAGAGGGACCGGGGAGCTGTTTTTT. Full variable domain (outside the CDR3, taken from reference TRBV19 and TRBJ2-2): DGGITQSPKYLFRKEGQNVTLSCEQNLNHDAMYWYRQDPGQGLRLIYYSQIVNDFQKGDIAEGYSVSREKKESFPLTVTSAQKNPTAFYLCASKALVGRGTGELFFGEGSRLTVL.

This chain joins TRBV19 and TRBJ1-4; tentative D call: TRBD1 (5 bases). Germline CDR1 reads LNHDA; CDR2 reads SQIVND (reference sequence). V gave up 9 bases and J gave up 2 bases, with 16 bases separating them. The CDR3 has 15 residues. As DNA, the CDR3 is TGTGCCAGCAAGACCCCGGGGGGGACTAATGAAAAACTGTTTTTT. Its translation: CASKTPGGTNEKLFF.

This sequence joins TRBV2 and TRBJ1-1; D might be TRBD1 (6 bases). Germline V lookup: CDR1 SNHLY, CDR2 FYNNEI. V lost 10 bases, J lost 1 base, and 10 bases lay in between. The CDR3 contains 12 residues. The DNA for the CDR3 is TGTGCCAAGTGGACAGAGAACACTGAAGCTTTCTTT. It is translated as CAKWTENTEAFF. Full variable domain (missing parts from reference TRBV2 and TRBJ1-1): EPEVTQTPSHQVTQMGQEVILRCVPISNHLYFYWYRQILGQKVEFLVSFYNNEISEKSEIFDDQFSVERPDGSNFTLKIRSTKLEDSAMYFCAKWTENTEAFFGQGTRLTVV.

A note on this clone: The missing conserved phenylalanine or tryptophan at the end of this CDR3 makes a read error likely. It is unclear where the CDR3 begins or ends on the DNA, so no DNA is shown, and the CDR3 is as TCRdb lists it. The V gene is TRBV21-1, the J gene TRBJ1-1; the listed D gene, TRBD1, was not tested against the DNA. TRBV21-1 is designated a pseudogene. The CDR3 length equals 10 residues, ends included. The CDR3 protein is CASSKTKGAS.

The chain carries TRBV6-4 and TRBJ2-7; 7 bases are a match to TRBD2. The junction had 4 bases not matched to a gene; V was cut back by 3 bases and J by 2 bases. This CDR3 comprises 14 residues. Germline CDR1 and CDR2: MRHNA and SNTAGT. CDR3 region: CASSEGGEAYEQYF. The CDR3 nucleotides are TGTGCCAGCAGTGAGGGGGGGGAAGCCTACGAGCAGTACTTC.

The chain joins TRBV19 to TRBJ2-7, with 9 bases matching TRBD1. Germline-derived CDR1 and CDR2 are LNHDA and SQIVND (reference sequence). V shed 5 bases, J shed 2 bases, and the junction held 4 bases outside the gene matches. The length of the CDR3 is 14 residues. CDR3 nucleotide sequence: TGTGCCAGTAGTCTCGGGACAGGGACCTACGAGCAGTACTTC. This gives the protein CASSLGTGTYEQYF.

The chain employs TRBV23-1 and TRBJ2-7; D perhaps matches TRBD1 (5 bases). TRBV23-1 is noted as an ORF with a role that remains uncertain. The CDR3 is 14 amino acids. Trimming shortened V by 4 bases and J by 0 bases, and 10 bases separated the two germline ends. The CDR3 nucleotides are TGCGCCAGCAGTCTTGGGGCGAGCTCCTACGAGCAGTACTTC. Amino acid sequence: CASSLGASSYEQYF.

The rearrangement uses TRBV19 and TRBJ1-1, with 8 positions matching TRBD1. The CDR3 spans 13 residues. V trimming: 10 bases; J trimming: 4 bases; junction bases outside the gene matches: 8. CDR1 and CDR2 (germline): LNHDA, SQIVND (reference sequence). The CDR3, as DNA: TGTGCCACTCGGGACAGGTCAGGCACTGAAGCTTTCTTT. It is translated as CATRDRSGTEAFF. The whole variable domain, remainder taken from reference TRBV19 and TRBJ1-1, is DGGITQSPKYLFRKEGQNVTLSCEQNLNHDAMYWYRQDPGQGLRLIYYSQIVNDFQKGDIAEGYSVSREKKESFPLTVTSAQKNPTAFYLCATRDRSGTEAFFGQGTRLTVV.

The chain joins TRBV5-1 to TRBJ1-2, with a weak D call TRBD1 (6 bases). The CDR3 has 14 amino acids. In germline, CDR1 is SGHRS, CDR2 YFSETQ. The V end lost 4 bases, the J end lost 4 bases, and 14 bases lay between the germline ends. In DNA, the CDR3 is TGCGCCAGCAGCACCCAACAGGGTAGCTATGGCTACACCTTC. Translation: CASSTQQGSYGYTF.

The V call is TRBV5-1, the J call TRBJ2-5; 7 bases are shared with TRBD1. This CDR3 is 15 amino acids long. Germline trimming cut 1 base from V and 4 bases from J; bases unmatched to any gene: 7. The germline gives CDR1 SGHRS, CDR2 YFSETQ. The CDR3 nucleotides read TGCGCCAGCAGCTTGTCTTTGGCAGGGGGAGAGACCCAGTACTTC. This translates into CASSLSLAGGETQYF.

V usage is TRBV5-4 and J usage is TRBJ1-2; D is ambiguous. The germline V and J ends were trimmed by 0 bases and 5 bases, with 14 bases remaining between them. Germline CDR1 SGHNT, CDR2 YYREEE (reference sequence). The CDR3 runs to 15 residues. CDR3: CASSLDLPGGYGYTF. CDR3 bases: TGTGCCAGCAGCTTGGACCTCCCCGGAGGATATGGCTACACCTTC.

V usage is TRBV7-9 and J usage is TRBJ1-1, with 9 bases aligning to TRBD1. The CDR3 is 18 residues long. CDR1 and CDR2 from the germline V gene are SEHNR and FQNEAQ (reference sequence). V lost 4 bases, J lost 5 bases, and 17 bases stayed unmatched. The CDR3 here is CASSSSHSGTGYATEAFF. CDR3 nucleotide sequence: TGTGCCAGCAGCTCATCGCATTCCGGGACAGGGTATGCTACTGAAGCTTTCTTT.

The J gene is TRBJ2-7, the V gene TRBV6-1; TRBD1 matches 7 bases. Germline lookup yields CDR1 MNHNS and CDR2 SASEGT. The CDR3 has 15 amino acids. V was pared by 1 base and J by 4 bases, with 7 bases of the junction left unmatched. The CDR3 is CASSEDRGMRYEQYF. The CDR3 coding sequence is TGTGCCAGCAGTGAAGACAGGGGAATGAGGTACGAGCAGTACTTC.

The rearrangement links TRBV11-2 to TRBJ1-2; TRBD1 aligns across 10 bases. The CDR3 contains 16 residues. V dropped 5 bases and J dropped 4; count of bases not matched to a gene: 10. Germline V gene lookup returns CDR1 SGHAT and CDR2 FQNNGV. For the CDR3, the DNA is TGTGCCAGCAGCCGGAGACAGGGGGCGCGGGGCTATGGCTACACCTTC. Translation: CASSRRQGARGYGYTF. The whole variable domain, filled in from reference TRBV11-2 and TRBJ1-2, reads EAGVAQSPRYKIIEKRQSVAFWCNPISGHATLYWYQQILGQGPKLLIQFQNNGVVDDSQLPKDRFSAERLKGVDSTLKIQPAKLEDSAVYLCASSRRQGARGYGYTFGSGTRLTVV.

The chain joins TRBV4-1 to TRBJ1-5; D gene ambiguous. V was trimmed by 2 bases and J by 7 bases, leaving 15 bases between them. CDR1 and CDR2 from the germline V gene are MGHRA and YSYEKL. CDR3 length equals 15 residues. The CDR3 bases are TGCGCCAGCAGCCAATCCGCACTACCAACCCAGCCCCAGCATTTT. Translation gives CASSQSALPTQPQHF.